This entry describes one TCR beta chain. This clonotype was picked up many times. No cognate antigen has been identified for it. No base-level quality is on record; no much larger clone is a single base apart. The sample is drawn from a study of molecular identifiers for immune sequencing clone quantification (dated by TCRdb to the late 2010s). Concerning the study at large: For a replicate experiment, RNA from roughly 18,000 or 92,000 naive CD8 T cells was divided into five aliquots, of which four were sequenced. The study was a methods study using CD8 T cells to benchmark molecular-identifier clustering-based TCR repertoire sequencing (MIDCIRS) and TCR RNA copy counting. General conclusions and limits of the study: Naive libraries contained spiked-in Jurkat TCR RNA (approximately nine copies' worth), which is not part of the donor repertoire. Highly expanded clone sizes could be underestimated because identical TCR molecules may share a barcode. Even against a background of about a million naive CD8 T cells, spiked-in Jurkat TCR RNA amounting to a single cell's worth was reported to be detectable. Without barcode sub-clustering, chimeric consensus sequences inflated TCR diversity; chimeras reached as high as 47%. Modeling gave roughly 3 recovered TCR RNA copies per cell versus around 10 by digital PCR, implying 25% to 30% capture efficiency. Clones above 20 RNA copies held over 99% of molecules in CMV-specific effector cells but under 1% in naive cells.

Libraries were prepared through PCR. Instrument on record: Illumina HiSeq 4000. Bulk TCR libraries were made following a previously described method, with the TCR primers given in Table S5. Total RNA was purified with the Qiagen AllPrep DNA/RNA kit. Before analysis, reads from multiple sequencing runs of one library were combined. As for how the authors treated the data: Only reads with exact TCR constant sequence were kept, trimmed to 150 nt, and grouped by their 12-nt molecular barcodes. Within each barcode group, reads were sub-clustered at a 15% Levenshtein threshold, and quality-weighted consensus sequences were built per RNA molecule. Non-functional sequences were discarded, and so were lower-count sequences lying one edit away from another sequence. Based on fitting two negative binomial distributions, any barcode sub-cluster with under 20% of the maximum read count was discarded. Clones were called with MiXCR by TCRdb after fastp trimmed the public reads at Q25, and only in-frame beta chains were retained. Rows with a matching CDR3 protein are joined into one entry that keeps the most common DNA and genes. These V and J calls are TCRdb output, not the study's own analysis. In this sample the table shows just under 650,000 distinct CDR3 sequences, 15% to 20% of which occur a single time. The top ten hold around 0.86% of the sample.

Naive CD8 T cell libraries were made from about 21,000 to 970,000 sorted cells using 10%, 30% or 50% of purified RNA. Naive CD8 T cells, defined as CD8+CD4-CCR7+CD45RA+, were FACS-sorted into RLT Plus buffer on a BD FACSAria II. Approximately nine TCR copies' worth of Jurkat RNA were spiked into roughly 17,000-1,100,000 naive CD8 T cell samples to test detection sensitivity. Enrichment of CD8 T cells was done with RosetteSep CD8+ T Cell Enrichment Cocktail plus Ficoll-Paque, and ACK red cell lysis came afterward. The TCR comes from a human donor in good health. Some libraries in this study had Jurkat cell RNA spiked in. Sequenced material: naive CD8+ T cells from blood, with Jurkat cell RNA spiked in. The cell subset or site tag for this specimen amounts to: FACS-sorted CD8+CD4-CCR7+CD45RA+ naive T cells.

This receptor carries the CDR3 CASSPLLGLMDEQYF. The sequence in DNA is TGTGCCAGCAGCCCGTTGCTGGGACTAATGGACGAGCAGTACTTC. Recombination joined TRBV27 with TRBJ2-7; 7 junctional bases match TRBD2. CDR1 and CDR2, looked up from the germline V gene (reference sequence), are MNHEY and SMNVEV. From cysteine to phenylalanine, the CDR3 is 15 amino acids long. The CDR3 DNA has 45 bases and is translated from base 1. The germline V and J ends show losses of 6 bases and 5 bases respectively, and no gene match explains 13 bases of the junction.